This T cell receptor beta chain originates from a study of blood T cells in healthy people across ages. Combining a sample-barcoded 5' primer with a J-beta primer mix, a second PCR ran for 7 to 11 cycles. TCRdb re-called the 5' RACE reads through MiXCR, storing one row per CDR3 protein. The sample lists more than 550,000 distinct CDR3 sequences; about a fifth were seen once. The CDR3 consists of 16 residues. Germline V gives CDR1 WSHSY, CDR2 SAAADI. The V and J ends lost 3 bases and 3 bases respectively, with 17 bases between them. The sequencing input was blood. This TCR was sampled from a man aged 65 to 85 in good health. This sequence joins TRBV10-2 and TRBJ2-5; maybe TRBD2 (5 bases). The CDR3 nucleotides read TGCGCCAGCAGTGAACGAACTTGGACTGGAAAAGAGACCCAGTACTTC. Translated, it gives CASSERTWTGKETQYF.